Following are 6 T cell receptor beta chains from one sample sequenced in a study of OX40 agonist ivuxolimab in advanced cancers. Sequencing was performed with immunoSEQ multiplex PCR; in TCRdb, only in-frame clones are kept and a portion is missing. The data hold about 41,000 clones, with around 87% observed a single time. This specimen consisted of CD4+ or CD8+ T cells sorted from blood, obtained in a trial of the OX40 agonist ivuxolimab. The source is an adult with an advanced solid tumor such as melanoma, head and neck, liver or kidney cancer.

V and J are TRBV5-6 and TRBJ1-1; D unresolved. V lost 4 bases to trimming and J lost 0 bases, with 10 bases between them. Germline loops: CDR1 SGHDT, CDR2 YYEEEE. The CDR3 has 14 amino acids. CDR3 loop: CASSGGGLNTEAFF. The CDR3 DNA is TGTGCCAGCAGCGGTGGAGGCCTGAACACTGAAGCTTTCTTT.

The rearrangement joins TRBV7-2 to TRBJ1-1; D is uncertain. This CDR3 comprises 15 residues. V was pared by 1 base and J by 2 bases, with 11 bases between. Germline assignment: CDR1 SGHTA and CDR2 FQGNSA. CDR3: CASSLGGTINTEAFF. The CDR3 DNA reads TGTGCCAGCAGCTTAGGTGGCACTATTAACACTGAAGCTTTCTTT.

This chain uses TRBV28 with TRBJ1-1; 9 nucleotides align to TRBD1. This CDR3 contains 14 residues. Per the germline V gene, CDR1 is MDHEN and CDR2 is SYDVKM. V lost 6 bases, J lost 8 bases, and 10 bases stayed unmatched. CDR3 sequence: CASRGDGTGQEAFF. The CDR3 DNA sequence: TGTGCCAGCAGGGGGGATGGGACAGGGCAAGAAGCTTTCTTT.

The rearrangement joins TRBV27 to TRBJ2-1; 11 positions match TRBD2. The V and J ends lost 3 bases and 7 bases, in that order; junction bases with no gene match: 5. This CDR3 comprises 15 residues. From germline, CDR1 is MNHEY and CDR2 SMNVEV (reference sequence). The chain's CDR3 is CASSFIAGGLNEQFF. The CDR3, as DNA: TGTGCCAGCAGTTTTATAGCGGGAGGGCTAAATGAGCAGTTCTTC.

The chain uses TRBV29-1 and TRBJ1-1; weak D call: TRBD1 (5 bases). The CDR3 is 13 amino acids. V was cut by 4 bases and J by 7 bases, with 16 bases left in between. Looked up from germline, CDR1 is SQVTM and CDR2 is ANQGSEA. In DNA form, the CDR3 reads TGCAGCGTTGTTGACGGGACGGGTGATGAAGCTTTCTTT. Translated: CSVVDGTGDEAFF. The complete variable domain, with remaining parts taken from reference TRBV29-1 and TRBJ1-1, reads SAVISQKPSRDICQRGTSLTIQCQVDSQVTMMFWYRQQPGQSLTLIATANQGSEATYESGFVIDKFPISRPNLTFSTLTVSNMSPEDSSIYLCSVVDGTGDEAFFGQGTRLTVV.

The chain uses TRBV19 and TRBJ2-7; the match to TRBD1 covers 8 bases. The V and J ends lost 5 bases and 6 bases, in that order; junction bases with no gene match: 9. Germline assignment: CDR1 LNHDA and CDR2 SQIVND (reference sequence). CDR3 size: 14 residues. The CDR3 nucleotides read TGTGCCAGTAGTCCTCAGACAGGGGCCACCGAGCAGTACTTC. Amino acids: CASSPQTGATEQYF.